The 23 T cell receptor beta chains reported below all come from one sample, sequenced in a study of blood T cell repertoires in COVID-19. Sequencing used immunoSEQ multiplex PCR; TCRdb keeps in-frame clones, though not all of them. The sample has a few hundred thousand clones, 80% to 95% seen once; the top ten hold 0.6%. The sequenced sample consisted of PBMCs or T cells enriched from blood (not recorded which). These receptors were collected from a man aged 18 to 29 who had recovered from COVID-19.

CDR3: CASRSGVAGIIEQYF. CDR3 in DNA: TGTGCCAGCAGATCTGGGGTAGCGGGAATTATCGAGCAGTACTTC. V is TRBV28 and J is TRBJ2-7; 8 nucleotides agree with TRBD2. Germline trimming cut 6 bases from V and 6 bases from J; bases unmatched to any gene: 13. CDR1 MDHEN and CDR2 SYDVKM come from the germline V gene. This CDR3 is 15 amino acids long.

This clone was found a few times. This chain uses TRBV7-9 with TRBJ1-1; 9 bases line up with TRBD1. CDR1 and CDR2 (germline): SEHNR, FQNEAQ (reference sequence). This CDR3 has 15 residues. Trimming removed 7 bases from V and 0 bases from J; junction bases left unmatched: 6. CDR3 sequence reads: CASIKGTGLNTEAFF. The CDR3 bases are TGTGCCAGCATCAAAGGGACAGGGTTGAACACTGAAGCTTTCTTT.

This chain links TRBV5-5 with TRBJ2-1; D may be TRBD1 (6 bases). The germline CDR1 and CDR2 sequences are SGHKS and YYEKEE (reference sequence). The CDR3 has 13 residues. Trimming removed 4 bases from V and 9 bases from J, with 14 bases in between. The CDR3 spells CASSPSSGAEQFF. The DNA of the CDR3 is TGTGCCAGCAGCCCCTCTTCAGGGGCTGAGCAGTTCTTC. Using reference TRBV5-5 and TRBJ2-1 for the parts outside the CDR3, the full variable domain is DAGVTQSPTHLIKTRGQQVTLRCSPISGHKSVSWYQQVLGQGPQFIFQYYEKEERGRGNFPDRFSARQFPNYSSELNVNALLLGDSALYLCASSPSSGAEQFFGPGTRLTVL.

In this sample, this clone turned up once. The rearrangement joins TRBV28 to TRBJ1-2, with D tentatively TRBD1 (6 bases). Germline CDR1 reads MDHEN; CDR2 reads SYDVKM. The CDR3 spans 12 residues. V gave up 8 bases and J gave up 2 bases, with 9 bases separating them. The CDR3 DNA reads as TGTGCCAGCGGTGGACAGAACTATGGCTACACCTTC. It is translated as CASGGQNYGYTF.

This rearrangement joins TRBV27 to TRBJ1-5; 8 nucleotides align to TRBD1. This CDR3 has 15 residues. J was trimmed by 1 base and V by 8 bases; bases with no gene match: 7. Germline V gene lookup returns CDR1 MNHEY and CDR2 SMNVEV (reference sequence). The CDR3 DNA sequence: TGTGCCAGCCATGGGACAGGTCGCAGCAATCAGCCCCAGCATTTT. Translation: CASHGTGRSNQPQHF.

This rearrangement joins TRBV2 to TRBJ1-6, with D possibly matching TRBD1 (6 bases). Per germline, CDR1 SNHLY and CDR2 FYNNEI. The CDR3 consists of 13 residues. Trimming cost V 8 bases and J 7 bases, with 12 bases left between them. CDR3 bases: TGTGCCAGCCTCGACAGGTCAAATTCACCCCTCCACTTT. Amino acids: CASLDRSNSPLHF.

The J gene is TRBJ1-1, the V gene TRBV27, with D tentatively TRBD1 (5 bases). This CDR3 region has 15 residues. V was shortened by 5 bases and J by 4 bases, with 17 bases between the two germline ends. Looked up from germline, CDR1 is MNHEY and CDR2 is SMNVEV (reference sequence). The CDR3 region is CASSPWGGLGTEAFF. The CDR3 DNA reads TGTGCCAGCAGTCCCTGGGGGGGTTTGGGCACTGAAGCTTTCTTT.

The chain is built from TRBV6-5 and TRBJ2-2; D not certain. V lost 6 bases and J lost 13, with 18 bases in between. This CDR3 has 13 residues. Germline V gives CDR1 MNHEY, CDR2 SVGAGI. The CDR3 sequence is CASRSLSAERLFF. In DNA form, the CDR3 reads TGTGCCAGCAGGTCGCTGAGTGCTGAACGGCTGTTTTTT.

The chain uses TRBV4-2 and TRBJ1-3; 9 bases fit TRBD1. The CDR3 length is 14 residues. Germline values: CDR1 LGHNA, CDR2 YNFKEQ. Unmatched junction bases numbered 5, after V lost 6 bases and J lost 5 bases. CDR3 nucleotides: TGTGCCAGCAGACAGGGGGCAGTTCGAAACACCATATATTTT. Translating it yields CASRQGAVRNTIYF.

CDR3 residues: CASSELTTNEKLFF. As DNA, the CDR3 is TGTGCCAGCAGTGAATTAACAACTAATGAAAAACTGTTTTTT. J is TRBJ1-4 and V is TRBV2; D gene unclear. Germline V gene sequence: CDR1 SNHLY, CDR2 FYNNEI. This CDR3 comprises 14 residues. V lost 2 bases and J 0 bases, leaving 4 bases between the germline ends. Together with reference TRBV2 and TRBJ1-4, the CDR3 gives the full variable domain: EPEVTQTPSHQVTQMGQEVILRCVPISNHLYFYWYRQILGQKVEFLVSFYNNEISEKSEIFDDQFSVERPDGSNFTLKIRSTKLEDSAMYFCASSELTTNEKLFFGSGTQLSVL.

The sample holds a few counts of this clone. The V call is TRBV28, the J call TRBJ1-6, with 10 bases that match TRBD1. V lost 6 bases and J lost 10; bases outside the gene matches: 6. CDR1 is MDHEN and CDR2 is SYDVKM in the germline V gene. There are 14 residues in the CDR3. The CDR3 DNA is TGTGCCAGCAGAAGACAGGGGGCAGGATCACCCCTCCACTTT. Amino acids: CASRRQGAGSPLHF.

The chain is built from TRBV4-1 and TRBJ2-3, with 9 nucleotides matching TRBD2. The CDR3 covers 16 residues. CDR1 and CDR2 from the germline V gene are MGHRA and YSYEKL. V was pared by 4 bases and J by 4 bases, with 9 bases of the junction left unmatched. CDR3 nucleotide sequence: TGCGCCAGCAGCCTTGGTGCGGGAGGGTTTGCAGATACGCAGTATTTT. Protein: CASSLGAGGFADTQYF.

The chain joins TRBV24-1 to TRBJ2-1, with 13 bases fitting TRBD2. Germline V gene sequence: CDR1 KGHDR, CDR2 SFDVKD. The CDR3 runs 18 residues. With V trimmed by 3 bases and J by 0 bases, 4 bases remained unmatched. The DNA of the CDR3 is TGTGCCACCAGTGATCCCCGGACTAGCGGGAGCTCCTACAATGAGCAGTTCTTC. Its translation is CATSDPRTSGSSYNEQFF.

V gene TRBV23-1 combines with J gene TRBJ1-1; weak D call: TRBD1 (6 bases). TRBV23-1 counts as an open reading frame of uncertain function. The length of the CDR3 is 13 residues. V was cut by 10 bases and J by 1 base, with 13 bases left in between. The CDR3 loop reads CATHRVGNTEAFF. The CDR3 nucleotides are TGCGCCACACACAGGGTCGGGAACACTGAAGCTTTCTTT.

The chain links TRBV5-1 to TRBJ1-5, with D maybe TRBD1 (5 bases). Trimming cost V 5 bases and J 0 bases, with 12 bases left between them. The germline V gene has CDR1 SGHRS and CDR2 YFSETQ. This CDR3 region has 15 residues. The CDR3 DNA reads TGCGCCAGCAGGGCAGGGATTGGTAGCAATCAGCCCCAGCATTTT. It translates to CASRAGIGSNQPQHF. Together with reference TRBV5-1 and TRBJ1-5, the CDR3 gives the full variable domain: KAGVTQTPRYLIKTRGQQVTLSCSPISGHRSVSWYQQTPGQGLQFLFEYFSETQRNKGNFPGRFSGRQFSNSRSEMNVSTLELGDSALYLCASRAGIGSNQPQHFGDGTRLSIL.

This chain joins TRBV19 and TRBJ2-4; 14 nucleotides align to TRBD2. The V gene end was trimmed by 5 bases and the J gene end by 3 bases; junction bases not matched to a gene: 12. The CDR3 has 19 amino acids. Germline loops: CDR1 LNHDA, CDR2 SQIVND (reference sequence). CDR3 bases: TGTGCCAGTAGTGCCCAGACTAGCGGGAGGGCCGTGGGCAAAAACATTCAGTACTTC. This codes for CASSAQTSGRAVGKNIQYF.

As to this clone: Other DNA variants within this sample encode the same CDR3. This sequence joins TRBV20-1 and TRBJ2-7; D remains ambiguous. With 5 bases removed from V and 0 bases from J, the gap between germline ends came to 5 bases. This CDR3 comprises 11 residues. Germline CDR1 is DFQATT and CDR2 is SNEGSKA (reference sequence). The CDR3 DNA follows: TGCAGTGCTTCCAGCTCCTACGAGCAGTACTTC. Protein sequence: CSASSSYEQYF.

This chain uses TRBV7-6 with TRBJ2-1; 13 bases align to TRBD2. Trimming took 6 bases from V and 2 from J; bases not matched to a gene: 10. CDR1 and CDR2 from the germline V gene are SGHVS and FNYEAQ. The CDR3 extends over 18 amino acids. The chain's CDR3 is CASSSPPTSGRPYNEQFF. The CDR3 DNA reads as TGTGCCAGCAGTTCACCCCCGACTAGCGGGAGGCCCTACAATGAGCAGTTCTTC. Full variable domain (outside the CDR3, taken from reference TRBV7-6 and TRBJ2-1): GAGVSQSPRYKVTKRGQDVALRCDPISGHVSLYWYRQALGQGPEFLTYFNYEAQQDKSGLPNDRFSAERPEGSISTLTIQRTEQRDSAMYRCASSSPPTSGRPYNEQFFGPGTRLTVL.

The V gene is TRBV5-4, the J gene TRBJ2-7, with D possibly being TRBD2 (5 bases). This CDR3 has 15 amino acids. V was trimmed by 3 bases and J by 8 bases, leaving 21 bases between them. Germline V gene data show CDR1 as SGHNT and CDR2 as YYREEE (reference sequence). The CDR3 is CASSSRGVGFAQQYF. CDR3 coding DNA: TGTGCCAGCAGCTCTCGGGGTGTGGGATTCGCCCAGCAGTACTTC.

This chain connects TRBV7-2 to TRBJ1-6; TRBD1 agrees at 9 bases. J gave up 4 bases and V 6 bases, and 4 bases lay outside the gene matches. The CDR3 is 15 residues long. CDR1 and CDR2 (germline): SGHTA, FQGNSA. The CDR3 DNA is TGTGCCAGCAGAACGGACAGGGGATATAATTCACCCCTCCACTTT. Protein product: CASRTDRGYNSPLHF.

V and J are TRBV7-9 and TRBJ2-7; possible D gene TRBD2, 6 bases. Germline V gene data show CDR1 as SEHNR and CDR2 as FQNEAQ (reference sequence). The CDR3 has 15 amino acids. V dropped 4 bases and J dropped 6 bases, with 19 bases sitting between them. The CDR3: CASSSLAEPPGEQYF. The CDR3 bases are TGTGCCAGCAGCTCCTTAGCGGAACCCCCTGGCGAGCAGTACTTC.

The chain couples TRBV6-2 or TRBV6-3 to TRBJ2-7; 9 bases line up with TRBD1. Germline CDR1 reads MNHEY; CDR2 reads SVGEGT. This CDR3 region has 14 residues. J lost 4 bases, V lost 4 bases, and 5 bases had no gene match. The chain's CDR3 is CASSWGQGKYEQYF. The CDR3 DNA reads TGTGCCAGCAGTTGGGGACAGGGTAAATACGAGCAGTACTTC.

Remarks on this clone: At the DNA level, this CDR3 is encoded by other sequences in the same sample as well. CDR3 sequence: CASSVQGNEQFF. In DNA, the CDR3 is TGTGCCAGCAGCGTACAGGGCAATGAGCAGTTCTTC. The V gene is TRBV9, the J gene TRBJ2-1, with a tentative D call TRBD1 (5 bases). This CDR3 spans 12 amino acids. V was shortened by 1 base and J by 6 bases, with 5 bases between the two germline ends. CDR1 is SGDLS, CDR2 YYNGEE, per germline.